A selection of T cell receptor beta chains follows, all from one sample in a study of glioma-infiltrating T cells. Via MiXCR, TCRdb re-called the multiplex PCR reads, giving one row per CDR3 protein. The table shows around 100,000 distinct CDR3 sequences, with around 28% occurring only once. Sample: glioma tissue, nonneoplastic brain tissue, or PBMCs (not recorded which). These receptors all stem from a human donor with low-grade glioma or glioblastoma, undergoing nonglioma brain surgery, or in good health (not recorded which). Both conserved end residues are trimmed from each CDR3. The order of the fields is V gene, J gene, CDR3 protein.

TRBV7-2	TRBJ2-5	ASSSGIAGGPGGTQY
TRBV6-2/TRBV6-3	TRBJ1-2	ASSYRATLNYGYT
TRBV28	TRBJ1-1	ASSLEIGRKAF
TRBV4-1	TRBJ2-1	ASRRTGGLGEQF
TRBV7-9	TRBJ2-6	ASSFQQGANVLT
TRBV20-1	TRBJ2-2	SADGAYTGELF
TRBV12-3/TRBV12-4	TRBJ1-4	ASTRTGGGIEKLF
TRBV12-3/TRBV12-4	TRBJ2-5	ASSPDRGGAGETQY
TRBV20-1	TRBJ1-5	SAYGQGGSQPQH
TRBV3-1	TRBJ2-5	ASSLSGGAHQETQY
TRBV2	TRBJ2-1	DSSHPGQGRDEQF
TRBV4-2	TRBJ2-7	ASGQVSGGAYEQY
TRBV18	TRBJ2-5	ASSRRQETQY
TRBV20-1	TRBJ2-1	SARPAGGPYNEKF
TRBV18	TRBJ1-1	ASSPDRDFTEAF
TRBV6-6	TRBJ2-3	ASSYDPTDTQY
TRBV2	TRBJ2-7	ASSDLRVTYEQY
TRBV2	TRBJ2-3	ASSGQGDTQY
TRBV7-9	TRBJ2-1	ASSEGLDSNEQF
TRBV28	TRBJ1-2	ASSLLVGRQTTRT
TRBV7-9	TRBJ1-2	ASSPVGQGASYGYT
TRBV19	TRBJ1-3	ASRSGTFSSGNTIY
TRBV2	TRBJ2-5	ASLPAGAETEY
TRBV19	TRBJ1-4	ASSTRLGNEKLF
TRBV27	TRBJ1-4	ASKGISEKLF
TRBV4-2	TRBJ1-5	ASSQERHSLSNQPQH
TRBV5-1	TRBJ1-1	ASSGQASQAAKAF
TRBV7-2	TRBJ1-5	ASSLDPGGSYQPQH
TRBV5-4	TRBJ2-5	ASSQGLAGMKTQY
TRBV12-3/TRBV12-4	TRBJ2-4	ASSADRVGQYLAKNIQY
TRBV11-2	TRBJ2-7	ASSVTVIISEQY
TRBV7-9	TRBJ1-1	ASSYGQTMNTEAL
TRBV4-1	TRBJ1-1	ASSPAAKAF
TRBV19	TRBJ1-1	ASTFRQGLVTEAF
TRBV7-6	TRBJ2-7	ASSLSRGYEQY
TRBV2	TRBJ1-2	ASSVRGVTLNYGYT
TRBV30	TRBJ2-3	ACTLLAGGRDTQY
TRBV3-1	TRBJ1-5	ASSQGAGDSNQPQH
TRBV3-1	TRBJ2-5	ASTQEGETQC
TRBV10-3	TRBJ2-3	ATAGTSTDTQY
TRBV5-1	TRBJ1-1	ASRVGTNVGTEAF
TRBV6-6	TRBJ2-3	ASSYSTGVGDTQY
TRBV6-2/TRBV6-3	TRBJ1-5	ASSTTGGPGQPQH
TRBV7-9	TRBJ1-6	ASSLVQVNSPLH
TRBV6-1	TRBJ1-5	ASTGTGNQPQH
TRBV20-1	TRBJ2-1	SASTSRSSYNEQF
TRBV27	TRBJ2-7	ASSDRDTTGSEQY
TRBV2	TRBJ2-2	ASSYDLPPGGELF
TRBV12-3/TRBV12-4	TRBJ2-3	ASTPGLAGTDTQY
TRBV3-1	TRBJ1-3	ASSRRGSSGNTIY
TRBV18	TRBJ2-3	ASSPGHHTDTQY
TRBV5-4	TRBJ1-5	ASSPLRRNNQPQH
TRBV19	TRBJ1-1	ASSIAQGRMKTEAF
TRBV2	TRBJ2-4	ASSDLQGAKNIQY